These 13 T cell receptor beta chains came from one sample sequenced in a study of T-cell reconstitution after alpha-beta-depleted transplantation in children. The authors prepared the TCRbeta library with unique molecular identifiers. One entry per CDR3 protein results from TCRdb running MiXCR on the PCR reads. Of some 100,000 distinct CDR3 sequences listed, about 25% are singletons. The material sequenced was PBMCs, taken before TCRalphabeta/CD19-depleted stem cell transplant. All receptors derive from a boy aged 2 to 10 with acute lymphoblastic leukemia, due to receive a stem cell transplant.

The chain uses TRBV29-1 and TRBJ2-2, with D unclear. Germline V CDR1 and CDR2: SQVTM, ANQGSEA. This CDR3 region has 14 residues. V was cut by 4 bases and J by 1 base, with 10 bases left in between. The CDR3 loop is CSVGNMLNTGELFF. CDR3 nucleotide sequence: TGCAGCGTTGGAAACATGCTGAACACCGGGGAGCTGTTTTTT.

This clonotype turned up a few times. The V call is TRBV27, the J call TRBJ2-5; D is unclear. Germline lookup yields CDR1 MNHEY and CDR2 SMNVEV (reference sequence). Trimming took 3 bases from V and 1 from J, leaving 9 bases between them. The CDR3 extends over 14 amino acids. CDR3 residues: CASSFVGRQETQYF. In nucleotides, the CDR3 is TGTGCCAGCAGTTTCGTAGGACGCCAAGAGACCCAGTACTTC.

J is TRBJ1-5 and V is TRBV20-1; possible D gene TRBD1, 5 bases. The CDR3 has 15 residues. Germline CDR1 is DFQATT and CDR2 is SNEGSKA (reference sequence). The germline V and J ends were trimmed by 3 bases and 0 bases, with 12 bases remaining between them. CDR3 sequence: CSARRGGISNQPQHF. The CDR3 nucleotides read TGCAGTGCTAGGAGGGGCGGGATTAGCAATCAGCCCCAGCATTTT.

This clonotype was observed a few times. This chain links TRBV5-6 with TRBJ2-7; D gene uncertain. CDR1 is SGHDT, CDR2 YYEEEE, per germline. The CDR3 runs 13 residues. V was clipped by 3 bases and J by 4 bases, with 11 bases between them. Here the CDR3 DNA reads TGTGCCAGCAGCTCCCTGCCCTCTTACGAGCAGTACTTC. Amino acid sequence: CASSSLPSYEQYF.

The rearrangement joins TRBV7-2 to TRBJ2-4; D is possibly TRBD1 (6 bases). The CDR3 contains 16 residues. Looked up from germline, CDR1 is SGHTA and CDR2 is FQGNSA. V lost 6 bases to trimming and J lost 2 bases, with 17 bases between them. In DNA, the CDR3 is TGTGCCAGCAGACGTGCCGGCGACAGGACCAAAAACATTCAGTACTTC. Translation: CASRRAGDRTKNIQYF.

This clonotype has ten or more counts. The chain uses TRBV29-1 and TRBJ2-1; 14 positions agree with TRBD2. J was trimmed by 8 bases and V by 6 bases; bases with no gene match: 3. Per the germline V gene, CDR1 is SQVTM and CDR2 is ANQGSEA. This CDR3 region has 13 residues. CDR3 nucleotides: TGCAGCGTACGACTAGCGGGGGGGGATGAGCAGTTCTTC. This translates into CSVRLAGGDEQFF.

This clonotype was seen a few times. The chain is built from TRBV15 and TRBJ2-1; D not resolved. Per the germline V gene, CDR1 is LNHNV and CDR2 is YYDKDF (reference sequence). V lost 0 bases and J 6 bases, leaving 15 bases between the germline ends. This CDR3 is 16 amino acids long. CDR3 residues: CATSRDYSNYPNEQFF. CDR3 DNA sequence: TGTGCCACCAGCAGAGATTACAGCAATTATCCCAATGAGCAGTTCTTC.

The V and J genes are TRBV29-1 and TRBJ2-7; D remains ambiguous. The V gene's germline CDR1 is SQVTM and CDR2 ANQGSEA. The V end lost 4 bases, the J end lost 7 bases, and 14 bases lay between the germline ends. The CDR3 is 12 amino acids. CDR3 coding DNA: TGCAGCGTTGTGGCCCCCTTCGGTGAGCAGTACTTC. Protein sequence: CSVVAPFGEQYF.

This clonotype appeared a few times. This CDR3 reads CASVKRDYEQYF. The CDR3, as DNA: TGTGCCAGCGTTAAGCGGGACTACGAGCAGTACTTC. The chain combines TRBV28 with TRBJ2-7; TRBD2 matches 7 bases. Per the germline V gene, CDR1 is MDHEN and CDR2 is SYDVKM. The CDR3 runs 12 residues. V gave up 8 bases and J gave up 3 bases; unmatched junction bases: 4.

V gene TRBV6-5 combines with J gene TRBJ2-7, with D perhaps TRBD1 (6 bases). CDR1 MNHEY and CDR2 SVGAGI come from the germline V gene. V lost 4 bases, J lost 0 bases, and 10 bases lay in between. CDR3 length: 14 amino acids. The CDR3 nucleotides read TGTGCCAGCAGTTTTGGGACATACTCCTACGAGCAGTACTTC. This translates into CASSFGTYSYEQYF.

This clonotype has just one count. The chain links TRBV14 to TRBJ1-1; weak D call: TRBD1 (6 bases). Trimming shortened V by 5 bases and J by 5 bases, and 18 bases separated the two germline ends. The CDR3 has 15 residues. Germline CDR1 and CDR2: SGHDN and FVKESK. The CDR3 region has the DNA TGTGCCAGCAGCGAAGGTCGGGGGCGAGGGACTGAAGCTTTCTTT. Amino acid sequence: CASSEGRGRGTEAFF.

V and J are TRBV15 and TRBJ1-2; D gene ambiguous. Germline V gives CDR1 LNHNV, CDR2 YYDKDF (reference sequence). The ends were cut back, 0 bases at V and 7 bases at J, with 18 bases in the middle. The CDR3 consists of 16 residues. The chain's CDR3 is CATSRELDRTYGGYTF. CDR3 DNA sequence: TGTGCCACCAGCAGAGAATTAGACCGGACTTATGGTGGCTACACCTTC.

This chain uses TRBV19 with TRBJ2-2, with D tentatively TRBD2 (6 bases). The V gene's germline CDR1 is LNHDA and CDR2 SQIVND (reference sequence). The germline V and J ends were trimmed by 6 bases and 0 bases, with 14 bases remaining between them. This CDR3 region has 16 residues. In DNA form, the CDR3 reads TGTGCCAGTAGCGGAGGGGCCGCGACGAACACCGGGGAGCTGTTTTTT. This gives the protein CASSGGAATNTGELFF.